This T cell receptor (beta chain) originates from a study of cytomegalovirus exposure and HLA in healthy donors. About the study: An earlier analysis identified approximately 110 million unique TCR beta sequences in 150 million to 200 million T cells. Notes on the study in general: An analysis done earlier found most TCR beta V segments productive about 90% or about 30% of the time. Specificity for CMV antigens was confirmed in vitro for a few of the CMV-associated chains. There were several of the most significant clusters that appeared linked to common viral pathogens in a later analysis.

PCR involved 60 Vbeta and 13 Jbeta primers. Assay: immunoSEQ multiplex PCR; the TCRdb copy retains only in-frame clones and omits some. This repertoire includes 45,000 to 60,000 clones. A word on this clone: Its antigen is not known.

This sequence was found in a woman aged 40 to 55 in good health and CMV-seronegative. The sample comprised PBMCs.

This CDR3 reads CASSSDRGMNTEAFF. DNA for the CDR3: TGTGCCAGCAGTTCGGACAGGGGTATGAACACTGAAGCTTTCTTT. J is TRBJ1-1 and V is TRBV2; 9 bases match TRBD1. This CDR3 is 15 amino acids long. Germline V gene sequence: CDR1 SNHLY, CDR2 FYNNEI. With 5 bases clipped from V and 0 bases from J, the junction kept 4 bases outside the gene matches.